What follows are 15 T cell receptor beta chains derived from one specimen sequenced in a study of blood T cell repertoires in COVID-19. Libraries were prepared by immunoSEQ multiplex PCR; TCRdb keeps only in-frame clonotypes and omits some of them. Here the sample spans about 170,000 clones, less than 90% being singletons. What was sequenced was peripheral blood. These receptors were collected from a woman aged 70 to 79 with COVID-19, enrolled during active disease.

The chain uses TRBV30 and TRBJ2-1; 9 bases agree with TRBD2. With 2 bases clipped from V and 3 bases from J, the junction kept 5 bases outside the gene matches. CDR3 size: 15 residues. Germline lookup yields CDR1 GTSNPN and CDR2 SVGIG (reference sequence). The CDR3: CAWSPSAGGYNEQFF. In nucleotides, the CDR3 is TGTGCCTGGAGTCCCTCAGCGGGGGGCTACAATGAGCAGTTCTTC.

This clone has just one count. V usage is TRBV28 and J usage is TRBJ2-3, with a possible D match to TRBD1 (7 bases). The CDR3 covers 14 residues. Germline CDR1 and CDR2: MDHEN and SYDVKM. Trimming took off 11 bases at V and 2 bases at J, with 17 bases between the two ends. The CDR3 protein is CAGQSGGNTDTQYF. In DNA form, the CDR3 reads TGTGCCGGTCAGTCAGGGGGGAACACAGATACGCAGTATTTT.

The chain uses TRBV5-1 and TRBJ1-6, with D perhaps TRBD1 (5 bases). Germline V lookup: CDR1 SGHRS, CDR2 YFSETQ. The CDR3 runs 16 residues. V lost 6 bases and J 8 bases, leaving 21 bases between the germline ends. In DNA form, the CDR3 reads TGCGCCAGCACCCCGGGGCTCGGGGGGTCGCATTCACCCCTCCACTTT. Translation: CASTPGLGGSHSPLHF.

The chain has TRBV30 and TRBJ2-2; a weak D match, TRBD1 (8 bases). CDR1 is GTSNPN, CDR2 SVGIG, per germline (reference sequence). This CDR3 contains 14 residues. Trimming took 2 bases from V and 4 from J, leaving 11 bases between them. The CDR3 DNA reads as TGTGCCTGGAGTAACAGGGGGGGCACCGGGGAGCTGTTTTTT. Encoded protein: CAWSNRGGTGELFF.

This clone has more than one count but fewer than ten. CDR3 sequence (DNA): TGTGCCAGCAGTTTAGCGTCCCCCAATTCTTATGGCTACACCTTC. Amino acid sequence: CASSLASPNSYGYTF. V and J are TRBV28 and TRBJ1-2; no clear D gene. The V gene lost 2 bases and the J gene lost 5 bases, with 15 bases spanning the gap. Germline V lookup: CDR1 MDHEN, CDR2 SYDVKM. The CDR3 extends over 15 amino acids.

This chain uses TRBV7-2 with TRBJ1-2; possibly TRBD1 for D (6 bases). The CDR3 has 13 amino acids. Looked up from germline, CDR1 is SGHTA and CDR2 is FQGNSA. V was pared by 5 bases and J by 3 bases, with 10 bases between. CDR3 nucleotides: TGTGCCAGCAGCCCAGACAGGCACTATGGCTACACCTTC. Its translation: CASSPDRHYGYTF.

The chain recombines TRBV3-1 (or the pseudogene TRBV3-2) with TRBJ2-3; 10 bases line up with TRBD2. This CDR3 comprises 16 residues. V lost 4 bases to trimming and J lost 1 base; unmatched junction nucleotides: 5. Germline lookup yields CDR1 LGHDT and CDR2 YNNKEL (reference sequence). CDR3 region: CASSPLSGGRTDTQYF. CDR3 DNA: TGTGCCAGCAGCCCGCTTAGCGGGGGGCGCACAGATACGCAGTATTTT.

The chain couples TRBV5-4 to TRBJ2-3; unclear D gene. V lost 0 bases and J 4 bases, leaving 6 bases between the germline ends. The germline CDR1 and CDR2 sequences are SGHNT and YYREEE (reference sequence). This CDR3 has 13 amino acids. This chain's CDR3 is CASSLGPADTQYF. The CDR3 nucleotides read TGTGCCAGCAGCTTGGGCCCGGCAGATACGCAGTATTTT. The complete variable domain, with remaining parts taken from reference TRBV5-4 and TRBJ2-3, reads ETGVTQSPTHLIKTRGQQVTLRCSSQSGHNTVSWYQQALGQGPQFIFQYYREEENGRGNFPPRFSGLQFPNYSSELNVNALELDDSALYLCASSLGPADTQYFGPGTRLTVL.

The chain recombines TRBV3-1 (or the pseudogene TRBV3-2) with TRBJ2-3, with D possibly TRBD2 on 7 matching bases. Germline loops: CDR1 LGHDT, CDR2 YNNKEL (reference sequence). The CDR3 has 16 amino acids. The ends were cut back, 0 bases at V and 5 bases at J, with 15 bases in the middle. CDR3 nucleotide sequence: TGTGCCAGCAGCCAAGATCGTGTGGGGGGGCTAGATACGCAGTATTTT. This translates into CASSQDRVGGLDTQYF.

The rearrangement links TRBV7-2 to TRBJ2-5; 7 bases agree with TRBD1. Germline V gives CDR1 SGHTA, CDR2 FQGNSA. V shed 5 bases, J shed 7 bases, and the junction held 16 bases outside the gene matches. This CDR3 spans 16 amino acids. The CDR3 reads CASSPSTGPQRGTQYF. The CDR3, as DNA: TGTGCCAGCAGCCCCTCGACAGGGCCCCAGAGAGGGACCCAGTACTTC.

This chain uses TRBV2 with TRBJ1-5, with TRBD1 matching over 8 bases. Germline values: CDR1 SNHLY, CDR2 FYNNEI. Trimming removed 6 bases from V and 5 bases from J; junction bases left unmatched: 6. This CDR3 comprises 14 residues. The CDR3 DNA follows: TGTGCCAGCAGCTTGGCAGGGGGCTATCAGCCCCAGCATTTT. This sequence encodes CASSLAGGYQPQHF.

The chain links TRBV3-1 (or the pseudogene TRBV3-2) to TRBJ2-7, with 7 bases identical to TRBD2. The CDR3 runs to 13 residues. V gave up 4 bases and J gave up 4 bases; unmatched junction bases: 4. Germline loops: CDR1 LGHDT, CDR2 YNNKEL (reference sequence). The CDR3 sequence is CASSPRTSYEQYF. The CDR3 DNA is TGTGCCAGCAGCCCGCGGACTAGTTACGAGCAGTACTTC.

A single count supports this clone. The gene calls are TRBV7-9 and TRBJ2-2, with 12 bases aligning to TRBD2. CDR3 length: 18 amino acids. V shed 3 bases, J shed 3 bases, and the junction held 8 bases outside the gene matches. The germline gives CDR1 SEHNR, CDR2 FQNEAQ (reference sequence). The CDR3 bases are TGTGCCAGCAGCTTTTGGGCTAGCGGGAGGGCCGACACCGGGGAGCTGTTTTTT. Protein: CASSFWASGRADTGELFF.

J is TRBJ2-3 and V is TRBV11-3, with 8 bases lining up with TRBD2. V lost 5 bases and J lost 2; bases outside the gene matches: 3. The length of the CDR3 is 14 residues. Germline V gene sequence: CDR1 SGHNT, CDR2 YENEEA. This chain's CDR3 is CASSLAGATDTQYF. CDR3 DNA: TGTGCCAGCAGCCTAGCGGGTGCCACAGATACGCAGTATTTT.

Only a few counts were recorded for this clone. The genes are TRBV5-1 and TRBJ1-2, with TRBD1 matching over 7 bases. CDR1 SGHRS and CDR2 YFSETQ come from the germline V gene. The CDR3 contains 15 residues. V gave up 6 bases and J gave up 7 bases; unmatched junction bases: 15. DNA for the CDR3: TGCGCCAGCATCCTTACCTCCGGGACAGAATCTGGCTACACCTTC. Amino acids: CASILTSGTESGYTF.